One and the same sample provided the 5 T cell receptor beta chains below, sequenced in a study of spatial heterogeneity in lung cancer. Time point given: sample taken at primary tumor resection. Unsorted whole RNA from tumor, nontumor lung or frozen PBMC underwent sequencing. From the 5' RACE reads, TCRdb called clonotypes with MiXCR, one entry per CDR3 protein. Of a few thousand distinct CDR3 sequences listed, 53% are singletons. The specimen was PBMCs, collected at surgery. These receptors originate from a female donor with early-stage non-small cell lung cancer.

As concerns this clonotype: This beta chain is a stray sequence in a library constructed for alpha chains; its clone size is not meaningful. V usage is TRBV29-1 and J usage is TRBJ2-1; the D is unclear. Germline V gene sequence: CDR1 SQVTM, CDR2 ANQGSEA. This CDR3 contains 13 residues. Trimming took 4 bases from V and 4 from J, leaving 11 bases between them. The CDR3 coding sequence is TGCAGCGTTGTTGACCCAAAGTACAATGAGCAGTTCTTC. Residues: CSVVDPKYNEQFF.

In its sample, this clonotype was seen once. This beta chain is an unintended read in a library built for alpha chains; its size means little. This chain links TRBV12-3 or TRBV12-4 with TRBJ1-5, with no clear D. V lost 5 bases and J 5 bases, leaving 16 bases between the germline ends. This CDR3 is 15 amino acids long. CDR3 nucleotide sequence: TGTGCCAGCAGTCTTCACTTGGGGTTAGATCAGCCCCAGCATTTT. Translated: CASSLHLGLDQPQHF.

This clonotype qualifies as medium-sized. This beta chain is an unintended read in a library built for alpha chains; its size means little. The chain is built from TRBV29-1 and TRBJ1-1; no clear D gene. The germline V gene has CDR1 SQVTM and CDR2 ANQGSEA. V was shortened by 5 bases and J by 2 bases, with 9 bases between the two germline ends. This CDR3 spans 12 amino acids. The CDR3 sequence is CSVLTGNTEAFF. The CDR3 DNA follows: TGCAGCGTTCTGACGGGTAACACTGAAGCTTTCTTT.

Concerning this clonotype itself: Because the library targeted alpha chains, this beta chain is an off-target read whose size means little. The chain carries TRBV12-5 and TRBJ2-1; D is possibly TRBD2 (5 bases). CDR3 length: 14 amino acids. V was cut by 1 base and J by 9 bases, with 13 bases left in between. Per the germline V gene, CDR1 is LGHNT and CDR2 is FRNRAP. The CDR3 loop is CASGLELGTSEQFF. The CDR3 DNA sequence: TGTGCTAGTGGTTTGGAACTAGGAACTAGTGAGCAGTTCTTC.

This clonotype occurred once. Relative to the germline gene, one junction end is altered; a read error may explain this. A library made for alpha chains picked up this beta chain off target, so its size means little. The rearrangement links TRBV6-6 to TRBJ1-1; 11 bases map to TRBD1. CDR3 length: 16 amino acids. Germline loops: CDR1 MNHNY, CDR2 SVGAGI (reference sequence). The CDR3 sequence is CASSYGQGAGLGEVFF. In nucleotides, the CDR3 is TGTGCCAGCAGTTACGGACAGGGGGCCGGTCTTGGCGAAGTTTTCTTT.